These T cell receptor beta chains were read from a single sample in a study of blood T cell repertoires in COVID-19. Using immunoSEQ multiplex PCR, the repertoire was profiled, and TCRdb retains in-frame clones only, with some absent. The top ten hold 4% to 5.5% of the sample, which has tens of thousands of clones, about 89% seen once. Input material: peripheral blood. The receptors here all came from a man aged 45-65 years with active COVID-19. The CDR3 runs from the conserved cysteine through the conserved F or W. D genes are given only for firm matches. Only some rows state a clone size, as once, few, many or a class for expanded clones.

V	J	D	size	CDR3	DNA
TRBV5-4	TRBJ1-1	.	.	CASSLERGEAFF	TGTGCCAGCAGCTTGGAGCGCGGTGAAGCTTTCTTT
TRBV10-3	TRBJ2-1	TRBD2	.	CAISAPLGGGNNEQFF	TGTGCCATCAGTGCACCCCTTGGCGGGGGAAACAATGAGCAGTTCTTC
TRBV7-2	TRBJ1-2	TRBD1	.	CASSGAGGGLGYTF	TGTGCCAGCAGCGGGGCAGGGGGTGGCCTTGGCTACACCTTC
TRBV19	TRBJ2-7	TRBD1	.	CASSAYRGFSYEQYF	TGTGCCAGTAGTGCATACAGGGGGTTCTCCTACGAGCAGTACTTC
TRBV7-2	TRBJ1-4	TRBD1	.	CASSWGQHNEKLFF	TGTGCCAGCAGCTGGGGACAGCACAATGAAAAACTGTTTTTT
TRBV14	TRBJ1-1	.	once	CASSLTGGTEAFF	TGTGCCAGCAGCCTAACGGGAGGCACAGAAGCTTTCTTT
TRBV6-5	TRBJ2-7	.	.	CASSLTSSYEQYF	TGTGCCAGCAGTCTAACCTCAAGCTACGAGCAGTACTTC
TRBV14	TRBJ2-3	.	.	CASSQGTSSTDTQYF	TGTGCCAGCAGCCAAGGGACATCGAGCACAGATACGCAGTATTTT
TRBV5-1	TRBJ1-1	TRBD1	.	CASSSTGRPTEAFF	TGCGCCAGCAGCTCGACAGGGAGACCCACTGAAGCTTTCTTT
TRBV7-2	TRBJ2-6	.	.	CASSLSTGGANVLTF	TGTGCCAGCAGCTTGTCTACGGGGGGGGCCAACGTCCTGACTTTC
TRBV19	TRBJ1-1	TRBD1	.	CASSIGQGTGAAAFF	TGTGCCAGTAGTATCGGACAGGGCACCGGGGCTGCAGCTTTCTTT
TRBV7-9	TRBJ2-2	.	.	CASSPAGELFF	TGTGCCAGCAGCCCAGCCGGGGAGCTGTTTTTT
TRBV21-1	TRBJ1-5	.	once	CASSGSGFCNQPQHF	TGTGCCAGCAGCGGTTCAGGGTTTTGCAATCAGCCCCAGCATTTT
TRBV12-5	TRBJ2-3	.	.	CASGLGISPTSTDTQYF	TGTGCTAGTGGTTTGGGGATTAGCCCAACGTCCACAGATACGCAGTATTTT
TRBV14	TRBJ2-1	TRBD2	.	CASRSTSGSYNEQFF	TGTGCCAGCAGGTCGACTAGCGGGAGCTACAATGAGCAGTTCTTC
TRBV5-1	TRBJ1-1	TRBD1	.	CASSRGQGNTEAFF	TGCGCCAGCAGCCGAGGACAGGGGAACACTGAAGCTTTCTTT
TRBV6-5	TRBJ1-5	.	.	CASSPQPGQNQPQHF	TGTGCCAGCAGTCCTCAACCGGGACAAAATCAGCCCCAGCATTTT
TRBV9	TRBJ2-1	TRBD1	.	CASSVFGTGANEQFF	TGTGCCAGCAGCGTCTTCGGGACAGGGGCCAATGAGCAGTTCTTC
TRBV9	TRBJ1-2	TRBD1	few	CASSPGTGGRYGYGYTF	TGTGCCAGCAGCCCCGGGACAGGGGGCAGGTATGGCTATGGCTACACCTTC
TRBV15	TRBJ1-4	.	.	CATSRARGDEKLFF	TGTGCCACCAGCAGGGCCAGGGGTGATGAAAAACTGTTTTTT
TRBV6-5	TRBJ2-7	.	.	CASNPSGRTYEQYF	TGTGCCAGCAACCCTAGTGGGAGGACCTACGAGCAGTACTTC